The 19 T cell receptor beta chains below were found in one sample sequenced in a study of cytomegalovirus exposure and HLA in healthy donors. Both 60 Vbeta primers and 13 Jbeta primers went into the PCR. The method was immunoSEQ multiplex PCR; TCRdb's version includes in-frame clones alone and lacks a portion of them. The sample holds some 100,000 clones, about 68% seen once. Sequenced: PBMCs. The receptor source for this set is a male donor in good health and CMV-seropositive.

The chain employs TRBV4-3 and TRBJ2-7, with 10 bases that match TRBD2. The CDR3 has 16 amino acids. V lost 0 bases, J lost 6 bases, and 8 bases stayed unmatched. CDR1 is LGHNA and CDR2 is YSLEER in the germline V gene. In DNA, the CDR3 is TGCGCCAGCAGCCAAGATGAGCGGGGGGGCCTTGGCGAGCAGTACTTC. It translates to CASSQDERGGLGEQYF.

The chain employs TRBV4-3 and TRBJ2-3; TRBD1 is a possible D gene (6 bases). The germline V gene has CDR1 LGHNA and CDR2 YSLEER. Trimming took 4 bases from V and 4 from J, leaving 15 bases between them. The CDR3 runs 15 residues. DNA for the CDR3: TGCGCCAGCAGCCGCGGAACAGGGAGTGCAGATACGCAGTATTTT. It yields the protein CASSRGTGSADTQYF.

The chain is built from TRBV19 and TRBJ1-1, with 10 bases that match TRBD1. The CDR3 is 14 residues long. The V and J ends lost 3 bases and 6 bases, in that order; junction bases with no gene match: 4. CDR1 is LNHDA and CDR2 is SQIVND in the germline V gene (reference sequence). The CDR3 nucleotides read TGTGCCAGTAGTATCACTGACAGGGGGCCTGAAGCTTTCTTT. Translated, it gives CASSITDRGPEAFF.

The rearrangement links TRBV4-1 to TRBJ2-7; no clear D. The CDR3 has 15 amino acids. V lost 1 base to trimming and J lost 2 bases, with 12 bases between them. Germline V gives CDR1 MGHRA, CDR2 YSYEKL. CDR3 amino acids: CASSQVTGSAYEQYF. The DNA of the CDR3 is TGCGCCAGCAGCCAAGTCACCGGGTCCGCCTACGAGCAGTACTTC.

CDR3 region: CASRPGTDSYNEQFF. The CDR3 nucleotides read TGTGCCAGCAGGCCGGGGACTGATTCCTACAATGAGCAGTTCTTC. The V call is TRBV7-8, the J call TRBJ2-1; TRBD2 might be the D (6 bases). The germline V gene has CDR1 SGHVS and CDR2 FQNEAQ. Trimming shortened V by 6 bases and J by 1 base, and 13 bases separated the two germline ends. This CDR3 contains 15 residues.

A note on this clone: One end of the junction is discordant with germline, which a read error may explain. Written as DNA, the CDR3 is TGCGCCAGCAGCTTGGTACAGGCCTCGCAAGCGACCCAGTACTTC. It yields the protein CASSLVQASQATQYF. This chain connects TRBV5-1 to TRBJ2-5; D may be TRBD1 (5 bases). From germline, CDR1 is SGHRS and CDR2 YFSETQ. The CDR3 has 15 residues.

This clone came up a few times. The chain is built from TRBV4-3 and TRBJ2-3; TRBD2 might be the D (5 bases). Germline assignment: CDR1 LGHNA and CDR2 YSLEER. There are 15 residues in the CDR3. With 3 bases removed from V and 6 bases from J, the gap between germline ends came to 16 bases. CDR3: CASSHGVWALDTQYF. CDR3 DNA: TGCGCCAGCAGCCACGGGGTTTGGGCGTTGGATACGCAGTATTTT.

The rearrangement uses TRBV18 and TRBJ1-2; D not certain. Per the germline V gene, CDR1 is KGHSH and CDR2 is LQKENI. The CDR3 is 13 amino acids. The V and J ends lost 3 bases and 0 bases respectively, with 5 bases between them. CDR3 region: CASSPRANYGYTF. In nucleotides, the CDR3 is TGTGCCAGCTCACCTAGAGCTAACTATGGCTACACCTTC.

The chain couples TRBV5-1 to TRBJ2-5; possibly TRBD2 for D (5 bases). Germline V CDR1 and CDR2: SGHRS, YFSETQ. The CDR3 covers 12 residues. The germline V and J ends were trimmed by 0 bases and 13 bases, with 13 bases remaining between them. CDR3 sequence reads: CASSLDGGYWYF. The CDR3 region has the DNA TGCGCCAGCAGCTTGGACGGAGGATACTGGTACTTC. The variable domain in full, completed from reference TRBV5-1 and TRBJ2-5, reads KAGVTQTPRYLIKTRGQQVTLSCSPISGHRSVSWYQQTPGQGLQFLFEYFSETQRNKGNFPGRFSGRQFSNSRSEMNVSTLELGDSALYLCASSLDGGYWYFGPGTRLLVL.

V is TRBV7-2 and J is TRBJ2-5, with D uncertain. Germline CDR1 SGHTA, CDR2 FQGNSA. The CDR3 covers 13 residues. The V end was cut by 1 base, the J end by 5 bases, with 8 bases between. The CDR3 reads CASSLDLSETQYF. The DNA for the CDR3 is TGTGCCAGCAGCTTAGATCTATCCGAGACCCAGTACTTC.

This clone came up a few times. This sequence joins TRBV10-3 and TRBJ2-7, with D perhaps TRBD2 (5 bases). In germline, CDR1 is ENHRY, CDR2 SYGVKD. V was clipped by 5 bases and J by 0 bases, with 14 bases between them. This CDR3 has 15 amino acids. CDR3 bases: TGTGCCATCAGTAGAGGGAGACTTAGCTCCTACGAGCAGTACTTC. Its translation is CAISRGRLSSYEQYF.

This clone was seen a handful of times. The chain employs TRBV5-1 and TRBJ2-2, with D possibly TRBD2 on 5 matching bases. CDR3 size: 16 residues. V was trimmed by 4 bases and J by 0 bases, leaving 13 bases between them. Germline V lookup: CDR1 SGHRS, CDR2 YFSETQ. In DNA, the CDR3 is TGCGCCAGCAGCCTAGGGAGAGCGGCGAACACCGGGGAGCTGTTTTTT. Translation gives CASSLGRAANTGELFF.

The gene calls are TRBV6-4 and TRBJ2-3; 7 bases are a match to TRBD2. Germline CDR1 is MRHNA and CDR2 is SNTAGT. The CDR3 has 15 residues. The ends lost 5 bases at V and 4 bases at J; junction bases unmatched: 9. CDR3 sequence: CASSKSQGGPDTQYF. CDR3 bases: TGTGCCAGCAGTAAAAGCCAGGGAGGGCCAGATACGCAGTATTTT.

The chain recombines TRBV28 with TRBJ2-7; 10 bases fit TRBD2. Germline CDR1 MDHEN, CDR2 SYDVKM. V gave up 8 bases and J gave up 3 bases; unmatched junction bases: 13. The CDR3 is 16 residues long. The chain's CDR3 is CASHPGSGGVSYEQYF. In DNA, the CDR3 is TGTGCCAGCCACCCGGGGAGCGGGGGGGTTAGCTACGAGCAGTACTTC. Drawing the rest from reference TRBV28 and TRBJ2-7, the complete variable domain is DVKVTQSSRYLVKRTGEKVFLECVQDMDHENMFWYRQDPGLGLRLIYFSYDVKMKEKGDIPEGYSVSREKKERFSLILESASTNQTSMYLCASHPGSGGVSYEQYFGPGTRLTVT.

The rearrangement links TRBV28 to TRBJ1-4, with TRBD1 matching 8 bases. V shed 0 bases and J 7 bases; nucleotides not matched to a gene: 4. Germline V gene data show CDR1 as MDHEN and CDR2 as SYDVKM. The CDR3 length is 15 residues. CDR3 coding DNA: TGTGCCAGCAGTTTATGGGTGGACAGGGCTGAAAAACTGTTTTTT. Translated: CASSLWVDRAEKLFF.

On this clone itself: This sample includes further DNA sequences coding for the same CDR3. V gene TRBV19 combines with J gene TRBJ2-7; 8 bases are shared with TRBD1. This CDR3 has 14 residues. Trimming cost V 5 bases and J 3 bases; bases outside gene matches: 6. CDR1 LNHDA and CDR2 SQIVND come from the germline V gene (reference sequence). CDR3 sequence (DNA): TGTGCCAGTAGTGTTCGACAGGGGAGCTACGAGCAGTACTTC. Translating it yields CASSVRQGSYEQYF.

The V call is TRBV5-6, the J call TRBJ2-5, with 11 bases identical to TRBD2. CDR3 length: 15 residues. V lost 6 bases to trimming and J lost 4 bases; unmatched junction nucleotides: 8. Germline V CDR1 and CDR2: SGHDT, YYEEEE. The CDR3, as DNA: TGTGCCAGCACCGTAGCGGGGGGGCCCGTAGAGACCCAGTACTTC. This translates into CASTVAGGPVETQYF.

The chain carries TRBV15 and TRBJ2-7; TRBD2 is a possible D gene (7 bases). V was cut by 6 bases and J by 2 bases, with 17 bases left in between. Germline CDR1 LNHNV, CDR2 YYDKDF (reference sequence). This CDR3 is built from 15 residues. The CDR3 loop reads CATSGGDTPAYEQYF. The CDR3 DNA is TGTGCCACCAGTGGGGGGGACACCCCCGCCTACGAGCAGTACTTC.

The chain uses TRBV7-2 and TRBJ1-2; TRBD1 matches at 9 bases. The trim removed 6 bases at V and 3 bases at J, leaving 17 bases unmatched. The CDR3 length is 18 residues. CDR1 is SGHTA, CDR2 FQGNSA, per germline. The CDR3 sequence is CASSQDNRGRISDYGYTF. CDR3 DNA: TGTGCCAGCAGTCAAGATAACAGGGGGCGAATTTCTGACTATGGCTACACCTTC.